This TCR beta chain was identified in a study of shared clonotypes between healthy human individuals. An even split of each subset's genomic DNA across several immunoSEQ plates was performed. The authors sequenced unsorted PBMC DNA on ten immunoSEQ deep assay plates. Original processing notes: Filtering differed, since immunoSEQ gave only junction sequences and no quality scores. Generated by immunoSEQ multiplex PCR, the TCRdb table keeps only in-frame clones and is missing some. V and J calls and clone size are as listed in that table; D and trimming were resolved from the DNA. The sample lists about 470,000 clones, around 75% occurring once. The CDR3 totals 15 residues. Trimming took 2 bases from V and 5 from J; bases not matched to a gene: 6. Germline lookup yields CDR1 ENHRY and CDR2 SYGVKD. In unsorted samples, genomic DNA was obtained using 90 million or so PBMCs.

The TCR sequence derives from a woman in her forties in good health. Some clones in this sample may be carry-over from other donors' samples. The rearrangement links TRBV10-3 to TRBJ1-1; 9 bases line up with TRBD1. Sequencing was performed on PBMCs. CDR3 protein: CAISEGTGLKTEAFF. The DNA of the CDR3 is TGTGCCATCAGTGAGGGGACAGGGTTAAAGACTGAAGCTTTCTTT.